The 23 T cell receptor beta chains reported below all come from one sample, sequenced in a study of blood T cell repertoires in COVID-19. TCRdb's copy holds only in-frame clones and misses some; the assay was immunoSEQ multiplex PCR. The table lists approximately 280,000 clones, approximately 83% of them singletons. Sequencing was done on a sample of peripheral blood. These receptors originate from a woman in her 70s with acute or convalescent COVID-19.

The genes are TRBV15 and TRBJ1-5; D is ambiguous. The germline V and J ends were trimmed by 6 bases and 1 base, with 10 bases remaining between them. From germline, CDR1 is LNHNV and CDR2 YYDKDF (reference sequence). The length of the CDR3 is 14 residues. CDR3 loop: CATSMPLSNQPQHF. The DNA for the CDR3 is TGTGCCACCAGTATGCCCCTAAGCAATCAGCCCCAGCATTTT.

J is TRBJ1-1 and V is TRBV3-1 (or the pseudogene TRBV3-2); TRBD1 is a possible D gene (5 bases). V was clipped by 6 bases and J by 0 bases, with 8 bases between them. Germline V gene data show CDR1 as LGHDT and CDR2 as YNNKEL (reference sequence). This CDR3 has 13 residues. DNA for the CDR3: TGTGCCAGCAGAACGGGGGTGAACACTGAAGCTTTCTTT. It translates to CASRTGVNTEAFF.

The V and J genes are TRBV5-5 and TRBJ2-2; 8 bases are a match to TRBD2. The V gene end was trimmed by 3 bases and the J gene end by 3 bases; junction bases not matched to a gene: 7. The CDR3 runs to 16 residues. The germline V gene has CDR1 SGHKS and CDR2 YYEKEE (reference sequence). The CDR3 loop reads CASSWRGGPDTGELFF. The CDR3 bases are TGTGCCAGCAGCTGGCGCGGGGGGCCGGACACCGGGGAGCTGTTTTTT. The whole variable domain, filled in from reference TRBV5-5 and TRBJ2-2, reads DAGVTQSPTHLIKTRGQQVTLRCSPISGHKSVSWYQQVLGQGPQFIFQYYEKEERGRGNFPDRFSARQFPNYSSELNVNALLLGDSALYLCASSWRGGPDTGELFFGEGSRLTVL.

This chain uses TRBV2 with TRBJ1-4, with D possibly matching TRBD1 (5 bases). V was clipped by 3 bases and J by 7 bases, with 12 bases between them. The CDR3 runs to 14 residues. Per germline, CDR1 SNHLY and CDR2 FYNNEI. CDR3 residues: CASSDLGGSEKLFF. The CDR3 nucleotides are TGTGCCAGCAGTGATTTGGGGGGGAGTGAAAAACTGTTTTTT. The whole variable domain, remainder taken from reference TRBV2 and TRBJ1-4, is EPEVTQTPSHQVTQMGQEVILRCVPISNHLYFYWYRQILGQKVEFLVSFYNNEISEKSEIFDDQFSVERPDGSNFTLKIRSTKLEDSAMYFCASSDLGGSEKLFFGSGTQLSVL.

The chain recombines TRBV11-2 with TRBJ2-1; TRBD2 matches at 8 bases. Germline lookup yields CDR1 SGHAT and CDR2 FQNNGV. J gave up 9 bases and V 5 bases, and 12 bases lay outside the gene matches. CDR3 length equals 15 residues. The CDR3 region is CASSPNRGGRFEQFF. The CDR3 DNA reads TGTGCCAGCAGCCCCAATCGGGGGGGCCGGTTTGAGCAGTTCTTC. Looking up the rest from reference TRBV11-2 and TRBJ2-1 gives the full variable domain: EAGVAQSPRYKIIEKRQSVAFWCNPISGHATLYWYQQILGQGPKLLIQFQNNGVVDDSQLPKDRFSAERLKGVDSTLKIQPAKLEDSAVYLCASSPNRGGRFEQFFGPGTRLTVL.

The sample holds a few counts of this clone. CDR3 residues: CASSLFLRDTQYF. DNA for the CDR3: TGTGCCAGCAGTCTTTTTTTGCGGGATACGCAGTATTTT. V is TRBV3-1 (or the pseudogene TRBV3-2) and J is TRBJ2-3; D is undetermined. The CDR3 is made up of 13 amino acids. V lost 6 bases to trimming and J lost 6 bases, with 13 bases between them. CDR1 is LGHDT and CDR2 is YNNKEL in the germline V gene (reference sequence).

The chain employs TRBV7-2 and TRBJ2-2, with a possible D match to TRBD1 (5 bases). The V end was cut by 8 bases, the J end by 5 bases, with 15 bases between. Germline-derived CDR1 and CDR2 are SGHTA and FQGNSA. The CDR3 contains 14 residues. CDR3 sequence (DNA): TGTGCCAGCTATAAGGGGCAGACAACCGGGGAGCTGTTTTTT. Protein product: CASYKGQTTGELFF.

This chain connects TRBV29-1 to TRBJ2-1, with TRBD2 as a possible D gene (6 bases). Germline-derived CDR1 and CDR2 are SQVTM and ANQGSEA. There are 15 residues in the CDR3. The V gene lost 3 bases and the J gene lost 0 bases, with 12 bases spanning the gap. CDR3 in amino acids: CSVDGGGSSYNEQFF. DNA for the CDR3: TGCAGCGTTGATGGGGGAGGCAGCTCCTACAATGAGCAGTTCTTC.

CDR3 DNA: TGTGCCAGCGGCGGGGCGAAAGAGACCCAGTACTTC. Translated, it gives CASGGAKETQYF. The chain has TRBV19 and TRBJ2-5; D possibly corresponds to TRBD2 (6 bases). CDR3 length equals 12 residues. Germline V gene data show CDR1 as LNHDA and CDR2 as SQIVND (reference sequence). With 9 bases removed from V and 3 bases from J, the gap between germline ends came to 11 bases.

The rearrangement links TRBV25-1 to TRBJ1-2, with TRBD1 identical over 7 bases. CDR1 MGHDK and CDR2 SYGVNS come from the germline V gene. The length of the CDR3 is 13 residues. V shed 5 bases, J shed 7 bases, and the junction held 7 bases outside the gene matches. The DNA for the CDR3 is TGTGCCAGCAGTCCCGACAGGGAGGTTGGCTACACCTTC. This translates into CASSPDREVGYTF.

The chain joins TRBV7-2 to TRBJ2-3; D call uncertain. The CDR3 loop spans 14 amino acids. V was trimmed by 6 bases and J by 6 bases, leaving 16 bases between them. Germline V lookup: CDR1 SGHTA, CDR2 FQGNSA. The DNA of the CDR3 is TGTGCCAGCAGTCTCCCAGTGGTCATGGATACGCAGTATTTT. Its translation: CASSLPVVMDTQYF. The full variable domain, with the rest looked up from reference TRBV7-2 and TRBJ2-3, is GAGVSQSPSNKVTEKGKDVELRCDPISGHTALYWYRQSLGQGLEFLIYFQGNSAPDKSGLPSDRFSAERTGGSVSTLTIQRTQQEDSAVYLCASSLPVVMDTQYFGPGTRLTVL.

The genes are TRBV3-1 (or the pseudogene TRBV3-2) and TRBJ2-1; tentatively, D is TRBD1 (5 bases). This CDR3 contains 17 residues. Trimming left V 0 bases short and J 6 bases short, with 18 bases between. Per the germline V gene, CDR1 is LGHDT and CDR2 is YNNKEL (reference sequence). The DNA of the CDR3 is TGTGCCAGCAGCCAAGAAGTAGGAGTCCAAAGGGGCAATGAGCAGTTCTTC. The encoded protein is CASSQEVGVQRGNEQFF.

This sequence joins TRBV5-6 and TRBJ1-2; TRBD1 might be the D (6 bases). Germline V gives CDR1 SGHDT, CDR2 YYEEEE. This CDR3 is 12 amino acids long. Deletions cut 4 bases from V and 6 bases from J, with 10 bases between. In nucleotides, the CDR3 is TGTGCCAGCAGCACTCGACAGGATGGCTACACCTTC. It translates to CASSTRQDGYTF.

The rearrangement links TRBV5-1 to TRBJ2-1; D may be TRBD1 (5 bases). The CDR3 consists of 14 residues. Germline V gene sequence: CDR1 SGHRS, CDR2 YFSETQ. Trimming took 4 bases from V and 6 from J, leaving 14 bases between them. Here the CDR3 reads CASSPEGAANEQFF. DNA of the CDR3: TGCGCCAGCAGCCCGGAAGGGGCGGCCAATGAGCAGTTCTTC.

This chain links TRBV5-5 with TRBJ1-2; TRBD1 aligns across 8 bases. This CDR3 comprises 15 residues. Per germline, CDR1 SGHKS and CDR2 YYEKEE (reference sequence). Trimming took 4 bases from V and 8 from J; bases not matched to a gene: 13. The DNA of the CDR3 is TGTGCCAGCAGCGCCTCAGGGGGCAGCTTAGCGGGCTACACCTTC. Residues: CASSASGGSLAGYTF.

The rearrangement uses TRBV24-1 and TRBJ1-1, with TRBD1 identical over 8 bases. V was pared by 7 bases and J by 11 bases, with 8 bases of the junction left unmatched. Germline CDR1 reads KGHDR; CDR2 reads SFDVKD. The CDR3 covers 12 residues. CDR3 region: CATSSPGGEAFF. The CDR3 DNA reads TGTGCCACCAGCTCACCAGGGGGCGAGGCTTTCTTT.

The chain combines TRBV4-1 with TRBJ1-1; weak D call: TRBD1 (6 bases). The length of the CDR3 is 17 residues. Trimming pared 1 base from V and 2 bases from J, leaving 17 bases between. The germline V gene encodes CDR1 MGHRA and CDR2 YSYEKL. The CDR3 bases are TGCGCCAGCAGCCAAGTACGATCCTGGACAGAAAACACTGAAGCTTTCTTT. Translating gives CASSQVRSWTENTEAFF.

The chain combines TRBV5-4 with TRBJ1-2; D may be TRBD1 (6 bases). V lost 2 bases and J 9 bases, leaving 11 bases between the germline ends. Germline assignment: CDR1 SGHNT and CDR2 YYREEE (reference sequence). This CDR3 region has 12 residues. The CDR3 nucleotides read TGTGCCAGCAGCTTAAACAGGGCACGCTACACCTTC. This codes for CASSLNRARYTF.

V and J are TRBV7-8 and TRBJ1-6, with TRBD1 as a possible D gene (6 bases). This CDR3 contains 16 residues. V lost 5 bases and J lost 5, with 16 bases in between. Germline V gene data show CDR1 as SGHVS and CDR2 as FQNEAQ. CDR3 loop: CASSRDTGSNNSPLHF. The CDR3 DNA reads TGTGCCAGCAGCCGGGACACAGGGTCTAATAATTCACCCCTCCACTTT.

This clone was observed a handful of times. The V call is TRBV3-1 (or the pseudogene TRBV3-2), the J call TRBJ1-1, with TRBD1 matching over 9 bases. Germline lookup yields CDR1 LGHDT and CDR2 YNNKEL (reference sequence). V shed 3 bases and J 12 bases; nucleotides not matched to a gene: 14. This CDR3 spans 15 amino acids. The CDR3 region has the DNA TGTGCCAGCAGCCATACCGGGACAGGGATTGTGGTGACTTTCTTT. This codes for CASSHTGTGIVVTFF.

V and J are TRBV5-4 and TRBJ1-6; 7 nucleotides agree with TRBD1. V dropped 5 bases and J dropped 7; count of bases not matched to a gene: 12. This CDR3 comprises 16 residues. Per germline, CDR1 SGHNT and CDR2 YYREEE (reference sequence). The CDR3 bases are TGTGCCAGCAGTATTAGGACAGGTCAGAGAAATTCACCCCTCCACTTT. Protein sequence: CASSIRTGQRNSPLHF.

This chain uses TRBV5-1 with TRBJ2-7, with D possibly being TRBD2 (6 bases). The CDR3 covers 14 residues. The V gene lost 1 base and the J gene lost 5 bases, with 13 bases spanning the gap. The germline CDR1 and CDR2 sequences are SGHRS and YFSETQ. In nucleotides, the CDR3 is TGCGCCAGCAGCTTGAGTTATGGGGGGAACGAGCAGTACTTC. This codes for CASSLSYGGNEQYF.

The genes are TRBV19 and TRBJ2-5; perhaps TRBD1 as D (5 bases). The CDR3 has 13 amino acids. Trimming removed 3 bases at V and 3 bases at J, with 8 bases between. From germline, CDR1 is LNHDA and CDR2 SQIVND (reference sequence). CDR3 sequence reads: CASSILREETQYF. The CDR3 nucleotides are TGTGCCAGTAGTATCCTCAGGGAAGAGACCCAGTACTTC.